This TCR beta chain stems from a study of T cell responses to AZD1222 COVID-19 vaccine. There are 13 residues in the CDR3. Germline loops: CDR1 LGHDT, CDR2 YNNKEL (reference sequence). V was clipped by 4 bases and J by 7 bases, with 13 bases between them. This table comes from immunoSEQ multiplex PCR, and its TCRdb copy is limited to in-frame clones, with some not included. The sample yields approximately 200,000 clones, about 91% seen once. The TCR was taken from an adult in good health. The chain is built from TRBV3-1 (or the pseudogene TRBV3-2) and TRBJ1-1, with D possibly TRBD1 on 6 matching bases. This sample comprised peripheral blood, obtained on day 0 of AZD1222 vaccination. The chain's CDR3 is CASSPQLDSEAFF. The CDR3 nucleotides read TGTGCCAGCAGCCCCCAGCTGGACAGTGAAGCTTTCTTT.